Described below is a single TCR beta chain sequence and its context. As yet, its antigen is unknown. Germline assignment: CDR1 MNHEY and CDR2 SMNVEV (reference sequence). This CDR3 is built from 15 residues. Germline trimming cut 4 bases from V and 3 bases from J; bases unmatched to any gene: 5. This sample stems from a study of cytomegalovirus exposure and HLA in healthy donors. General study findings and limits: The authors excluded some V segments, including TRBV6-2 and TRBV6-3, as indistinguishable.

The PCR was carried out with 60 Vbeta primers and 13 Jbeta primers. Sequencing used immunoSEQ multiplex PCR; TCRdb keeps in-frame clones, though not all of them. The data hold fewer than 250,000 clones, with more than 70% observed a single time. J is TRBJ2-1 and V is TRBV27; 8 nucleotides align to TRBD2. Sequencing input: PBMCs. This receptor was identified in a middle-aged man in good health and CMV-seropositive. CDR3 protein: CASSSTSGLYNEQFF. CDR3 DNA sequence: TGTGCCAGCAGTTCAACTAGCGGTCTCTACAATGAGCAGTTCTTC.